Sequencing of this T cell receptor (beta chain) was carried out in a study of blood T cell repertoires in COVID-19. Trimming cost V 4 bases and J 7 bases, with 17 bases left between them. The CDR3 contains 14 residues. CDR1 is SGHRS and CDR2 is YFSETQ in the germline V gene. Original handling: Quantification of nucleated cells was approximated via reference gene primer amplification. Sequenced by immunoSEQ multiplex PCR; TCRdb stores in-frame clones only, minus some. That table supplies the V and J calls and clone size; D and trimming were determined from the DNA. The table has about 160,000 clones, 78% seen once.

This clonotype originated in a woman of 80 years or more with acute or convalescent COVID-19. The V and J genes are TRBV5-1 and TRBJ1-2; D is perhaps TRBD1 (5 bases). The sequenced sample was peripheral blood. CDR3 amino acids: CASSIIQGKGGYTF. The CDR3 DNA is TGCGCCAGCAGCATTATCCAGGGCAAGGGTGGCTACACCTTC.